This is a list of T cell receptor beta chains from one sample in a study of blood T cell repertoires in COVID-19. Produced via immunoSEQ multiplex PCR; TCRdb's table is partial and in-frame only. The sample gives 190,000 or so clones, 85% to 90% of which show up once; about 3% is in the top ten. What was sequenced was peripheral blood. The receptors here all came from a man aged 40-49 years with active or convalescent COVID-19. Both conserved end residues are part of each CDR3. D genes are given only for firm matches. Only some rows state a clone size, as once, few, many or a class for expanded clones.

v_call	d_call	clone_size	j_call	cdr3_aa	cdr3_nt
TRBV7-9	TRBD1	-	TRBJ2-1	CASSLGEQGQEQFF	TGTGCCAGCAGCTTGGGGGAGCAGGGACAGGAGCAGTTCTTC
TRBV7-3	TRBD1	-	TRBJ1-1	CASSLAGGMAEAFF	TGTGCCAGCAGCTTAGCAGGGGGCATGGCTGAAGCTTTCTTT
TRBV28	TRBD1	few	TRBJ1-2	CASNDRGINYGYTF	TGTGCCAGCAATGACAGGGGAATTAACTATGGCTACACCTTC
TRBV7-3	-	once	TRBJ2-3	CASSLGPGRGTDTQYF	TGTGCCAGCAGCTTAGGCCCGGGAAGGGGCACAGATACGCAGTATTTT
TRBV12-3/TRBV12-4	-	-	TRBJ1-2	CASSFSLHGYTF	TGTGCCAGCAGTTTCTCCCTCCATGGCTACACCTTC
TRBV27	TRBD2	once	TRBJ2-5	CASSLKASGGQGTQYF	TGTGCCAGCAGTTTAAAGGCTAGCGGGGGCCAAGGGACCCAGTACTTC
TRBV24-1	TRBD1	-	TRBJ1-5	CATSDLADRVHF	TGTGCCACCAGTGATTTGGCAGACAGGGTACATTTT
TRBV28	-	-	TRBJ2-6	CASSLRSRAGANVLTF	TGTGCCAGCAGTTTAAGGTCCCGGGCTGGGGCCAACGTCCTGACTTTC
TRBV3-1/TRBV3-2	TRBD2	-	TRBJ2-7	CASSHPGREAYEQYF	TGTGCCAGCAGTCATCCGGGACGGGAGGCCTACGAGCAGTACTTC
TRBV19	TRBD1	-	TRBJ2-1	CASSSPGTGGGNEQFF	TGTGCCAGTAGTTCCCCAGGGACAGGGGGGGGCAATGAGCAGTTCTTC
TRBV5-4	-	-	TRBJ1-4	CASSLEVGRGNEKLFF	TGTGCCAGCAGCTTGGAAGTGGGGAGGGGTAATGAAAAACTGTTTTTT
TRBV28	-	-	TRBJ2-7	CASSLSTTYEQYF	TGTGCCAGCAGTTTGTCAACAACCTACGAGCAGTACTTC
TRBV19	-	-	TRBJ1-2	CASSDTANYGYTF	TGTGCCAGTAGCGATACAGCCAATTATGGCTACACCTTC
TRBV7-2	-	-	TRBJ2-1	CASTSRVGNEQFF	TGTGCCAGCACCTCGAGGGTTGGTAATGAGCAGTTCTTC
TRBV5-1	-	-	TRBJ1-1	CASSFSQRDTEAFF	TGCGCCAGCAGCTTTTCACAGAGAGACACTGAAGCTTTCTTT
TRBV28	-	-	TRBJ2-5	CASSSGDREGAQYF	TGTGCCAGTAGTTCGGGGGACCGTGAAGGGGCCCAGTACTTC
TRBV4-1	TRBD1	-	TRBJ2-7	CASSQVAGTGTSYEQYF	TGCGCCAGCAGCCAAGTGGCCGGGACAGGGACCTCCTACGAGCAGTACTTC
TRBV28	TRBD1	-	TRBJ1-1	CASSLVDRTNTEAFF	TGTGCCAGCAGTTTAGTGGACAGGACAAACACTGAAGCTTTCTTT
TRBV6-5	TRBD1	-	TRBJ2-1	CASSPETGYNEQFF	TGTGCCAGCAGTCCAGAGACAGGGTACAATGAGCAGTTCTTC